The 25 T cell receptor beta chains listed next were all sequenced from one sample in a study of blood T cell repertoires in COVID-19. Data came from immunoSEQ multiplex PCR; TCRdb stores just in-frame clones and leaves some out. The sample lists 200,000 to 250,000 clones; 70% to 90% were seen once. Material for sequencing was peripheral blood. Receptors originate from a human donor in a cohort sampled during active COVID-19.

DNA of the CDR3: TGTGCCAGCAGCTCGAAACAGGGAGGGGACTATGGCTACACCTTC. It specifies CASSSKQGGDYGYTF. The V gene is TRBV5-4, the J gene TRBJ1-2, with a possible D match to TRBD1 (6 bases). Germline CDR1 and CDR2: SGHNT and YYREEE (reference sequence). This CDR3 comprises 15 residues. Trimming pared 3 bases from V and 3 bases from J, leaving 15 bases between.

The V call is TRBV3-1 (or the pseudogene TRBV3-2), the J call TRBJ2-4, with 8 bases identical to TRBD1. The CDR3 extends over 15 amino acids. The V segment lost 5 bases and the J segment 4 bases; nucleotides outside the gene matches: 7. Germline values: CDR1 LGHDT, CDR2 YNNKEL (reference sequence). CDR3: CASSGLDRGKNIQYF. CDR3 in DNA: TGTGCCAGCAGCGGCCTAGACAGGGGTAAAAACATTCAGTACTTC.

The J gene is TRBJ1-5, the V gene TRBV10-1, with 7 bases fitting TRBD1. There are 12 residues in the CDR3. V lost 9 bases, J lost 5 bases, and 4 bases stayed unmatched. CDR1 and CDR2 from the germline V gene are WNHNN and SYGVQD (reference sequence). In nucleotides, the CDR3 is TGCGCCAGACAGGGGTTGCATCAGCCCCAGCATTTT. Translating it yields CARQGLHQPQHF.

CDR3 sequence reads: CASSQVPGPGYTF. The CDR3 nucleotides read TGCGCCAGCAGCCAAGTCCCAGGCCCTGGCTACACCTTC. The chain links TRBV4-3 to TRBJ1-2; D not resolved. The V gene lost 1 base and the J gene lost 7 bases, with 10 bases spanning the gap. CDR3 length: 13 amino acids. Germline V gene sequence: CDR1 LGHNA, CDR2 YSLEER.

The chain joins TRBV29-1 to TRBJ2-3; 7 bases match TRBD1. Losses at the gene ends were 3 bases for V and 2 bases for J; bases not matched to a gene: 5. This CDR3 has 14 residues. CDR1 and CDR2 (germline): SQVTM, ANQGSEA. The CDR3 sequence is CSVDGDRDTDTQYF. In DNA form, the CDR3 reads TGCAGCGTTGACGGGGACAGAGACACAGATACGCAGTATTTT.

J is TRBJ1-1 and V is TRBV23-1; D gene ambiguous. TRBV23-1 is treated as an ORF (open reading frame) with a function not yet certain. Between the trimmed V and J ends, which lost 8 bases and 1 base, there was a span of 8 bases. The CDR3 spans 12 residues. Here the CDR3 reads CASVRGNTEAFF. CDR3 in DNA: TGCGCCAGCGTTCGGGGGAACACTGAAGCTTTCTTT.

This clone was seen a handful of times. The rearrangement joins TRBV27 to TRBJ2-1; D may be TRBD2 (6 bases). Looked up from germline, CDR1 is MNHEY and CDR2 is SMNVEV (reference sequence). The CDR3 covers 14 residues. Trimming took off 4 bases at V and 13 bases at J, with 20 bases between the two ends. The CDR3 protein is CASSSRTTPRSQFF. CDR3 nucleotides: TGTGCCAGCAGTTCGCGGACTACACCTCGATCTCAGTTCTTC.

The genes are TRBV19 and TRBJ1-5; TRBD1 aligns across 7 bases. V gave up 7 bases and J gave up 7 bases; unmatched junction bases: 7. This CDR3 is built from 13 residues. Germline CDR1 is LNHDA and CDR2 is SQIVND (reference sequence). The CDR3, as DNA: TGTGCCAGTAACCTAAGACAGGGCCAGCCCCAGCATTTT. It is translated as CASNLRQGQPQHF.

This clone was observed a single time. The V and J genes are TRBV28 and TRBJ1-1, with D uncertain. This CDR3 has 15 residues. V lost 3 bases to trimming and J lost 2 bases, with 13 bases between them. Germline assignment: CDR1 MDHEN and CDR2 SYDVKM. The CDR3 nucleotides read TGTGCCAGCAGTTTGCCCGCGGGCCTAAACACTGAAGCTTTCTTT. Its protein is CASSLPAGLNTEAFF.

V is TRBV6-4 and J is TRBJ2-1, with 7 bases fitting TRBD2. The V gene's germline CDR1 is MRHNA and CDR2 SNTAGT. This CDR3 comprises 17 residues. J gave up 5 bases and V 0 bases, and 10 bases lay outside the gene matches. The DNA of the CDR3 is TGTGCCAGCAGTGACTCGAGATTTGCGGGGGAGGACAATGAGCAGTTCTTC. Protein sequence: CASSDSRFAGEDNEQFF.

This sequence joins TRBV27 and TRBJ2-5, with TRBD2 identical over 7 bases. The germline V gene has CDR1 MNHEY and CDR2 SMNVEV (reference sequence). The ends lost 5 bases at V and 3 bases at J; junction bases unmatched: 18. The CDR3 runs 18 residues. CDR3 in amino acids: CASSPLWVAGSSEETQYF. For the CDR3, the DNA is TGTGCCAGCAGTCCCCTGTGGGTAGCGGGTAGCTCCGAAGAGACCCAGTACTTC.

This clone was observed a handful of times. V and J are TRBV7-9 and TRBJ1-2; no reliable D call. Trimming left V 8 bases short and J 1 base short, with 11 bases between. CDR1 is SEHNR, CDR2 FQNEAQ, per germline (reference sequence). The CDR3 totals 13 residues. For the CDR3, the DNA is TGTGCCAGCGTATTAGGGAGTAACTATGGCTACACCTTC. This gives the protein CASVLGSNYGYTF.

V gene TRBV28 combines with J gene TRBJ2-7, with TRBD1 matching over 10 bases. The CDR3 loop spans 13 amino acids. The V segment lost 2 bases and the J segment 7 bases; nucleotides outside the gene matches: 2. Germline V gives CDR1 MDHEN, CDR2 SYDVKM. The CDR3 nucleotides read TGTGCCAGCAGTTTAGGGACAGGGGAAGAGCAGTACTTC. Translation gives CASSLGTGEEQYF.

The chain links TRBV7-8 to TRBJ2-3; 11 bases are shared with TRBD2. The germline V gene encodes CDR1 SGHVS and CDR2 FQNEAQ. After removal of 4 bases from V and 3 bases from J, the junction contained 6 bases not matched to a gene. This CDR3 has 16 residues. The CDR3 bases are TGTGCCAGCAGCTCGGGGACTAGCGGCCTAACAGATACGCAGTATTTT. Residues: CASSSGTSGLTDTQYF.

The chain employs TRBV6-2 or TRBV6-3 and TRBJ2-7, with TRBD2 as a possible D gene (5 bases). V was cut by 2 bases and J by 5 bases, with 13 bases left in between. The CDR3 loop spans 14 amino acids. Germline V gene sequence: CDR1 MNHEY, CDR2 SVGEGT. The CDR3 bases are TGTGCCAGCAGTTACCGAGATGGACTGGACGAGCAGTACTTC. This encodes CASSYRDGLDEQYF.

In its sample, this clone was seen a few times. The V gene is TRBV27, the J gene TRBJ1-2, with 8 bases identical to TRBD1. The germline CDR1 and CDR2 sequences are MNHEY and SMNVEV (reference sequence). The CDR3 sequence is 16 residues long. Trimming at V came to 0 bases and at J to 8 bases, leaving 11 bases not matched to a gene. CDR3 sequence: CASSLSWIQGAGGYTF. For the CDR3, the DNA is TGTGCCAGCAGTTTATCGTGGATTCAGGGGGCGGGAGGCTACACCTTC.

CDR3 region: CASSLESGNTEAFF. The CDR3 DNA reads TGTGCCAGCAGCTTGGAGAGCGGAAACACTGAAGCTTTCTTT. V is TRBV5-5 and J is TRBJ1-1; D not resolved. V lost 0 bases, J lost 2 bases, and 8 bases lay in between. Germline V gene lookup returns CDR1 SGHKS and CDR2 YYEKEE (reference sequence). The CDR3 consists of 14 residues.

J is TRBJ1-6 and V is TRBV5-4; unclear D gene. In germline, CDR1 is SGHNT, CDR2 YYREEE (reference sequence). The CDR3 extends over 15 amino acids. V lost 4 bases and J 5 bases, leaving 13 bases between the germline ends. The CDR3 loop reads CASSASEADNSPLHF. For the CDR3, the DNA is TGTGCCAGCAGCGCCTCAGAGGCAGATAATTCACCCCTCCACTTT.

V gene TRBV18 combines with J gene TRBJ1-6; 9 nucleotides agree with TRBD1. V shed 1 base and J 9 bases; nucleotides not matched to a gene: 4. This CDR3 is 15 amino acids long. Germline CDR1 KGHSH, CDR2 LQKENI. The chain's CDR3 is CASSPRQGGSSPLHF. The CDR3 DNA follows: TGTGCCAGCTCACCACGACAGGGGGGATCTTCACCCCTCCACTTT.

This chain joins TRBV5-1 and TRBJ2-1, with 10 bases matching TRBD2. The CDR3 extends over 17 amino acids. Trimming removed 4 bases from V and 4 bases from J; junction bases left unmatched: 11. Germline V gene sequence: CDR1 SGHRS, CDR2 YFSETQ. The DNA for the CDR3 is TGCGCCAGCAGCCGCCCCCTAGCGGGAGACTTTTACAATGAGCAGTTCTTC. This sequence encodes CASSRPLAGDFYNEQFF.

The gene calls are TRBV5-1 and TRBJ2-7; 7 positions agree with TRBD2. This CDR3 comprises 14 residues. The V and J ends lost 4 bases and 6 bases, in that order; junction bases with no gene match: 10. The germline gives CDR1 SGHRS, CDR2 YFSETQ. Here the CDR3 reads CASSLGTTASEQYF. CDR3 nucleotides: TGCGCCAGCAGCCTAGGGACTACCGCCTCCGAGCAGTACTTC.

In DNA form, the CDR3 reads TGTGCCAGCTCACTCCGCACTGAGAACACTGAAGCTTTCTTT. Protein product: CASSLRTENTEAFF. This chain links TRBV18 with TRBJ1-1; D ambiguous. This CDR3 is 14 amino acids long. Looked up from germline, CDR1 is KGHSH and CDR2 is LQKENI. Trimming shortened V by 4 bases and J by 1 base, and 10 bases separated the two germline ends.

The CDR3 here is CATSPTTGQGPLPETQYF. DNA of the CDR3: TGTGCCACCAGTCCCACAACAGGGCAGGGACCCCTCCCAGAGACCCAGTACTTC. The rearrangement uses TRBV24-1 and TRBJ2-5; the D gene is possibly TRBD1 (6 bases). Germline V gene data show CDR1 as KGHDR and CDR2 as SFDVKD. The CDR3 totals 18 residues. V lost 6 bases to trimming and J lost 4 bases, with 26 bases between them.

The chain employs TRBV7-6 and TRBJ2-7; D is possibly TRBD2 (7 bases). From germline, CDR1 is SGHVS and CDR2 FNYEAQ. V was shortened by 5 bases and J by 5 bases, with 13 bases between the two germline ends. The CDR3 is made up of 13 amino acids. CDR3 nucleotide sequence: TGTGCCAGCAGCCAGGGGAGGGTCGACGAGCAGTACTTC. Translation: CASSQGRVDEQYF.

V and J are TRBV6-5 and TRBJ2-7; 8 nucleotides match TRBD1. The V segment lost 7 bases and the J segment 5 bases; nucleotides outside the gene matches: 13. This CDR3 is built from 15 residues. From germline, CDR1 is MNHEY and CDR2 SVGAGI. CDR3 in DNA: TGTGCCAGCACCTCTCACACGGCAGGGGGCAACGAGCAGTACTTC. The encoded protein is CASTSHTAGGNEQYF.